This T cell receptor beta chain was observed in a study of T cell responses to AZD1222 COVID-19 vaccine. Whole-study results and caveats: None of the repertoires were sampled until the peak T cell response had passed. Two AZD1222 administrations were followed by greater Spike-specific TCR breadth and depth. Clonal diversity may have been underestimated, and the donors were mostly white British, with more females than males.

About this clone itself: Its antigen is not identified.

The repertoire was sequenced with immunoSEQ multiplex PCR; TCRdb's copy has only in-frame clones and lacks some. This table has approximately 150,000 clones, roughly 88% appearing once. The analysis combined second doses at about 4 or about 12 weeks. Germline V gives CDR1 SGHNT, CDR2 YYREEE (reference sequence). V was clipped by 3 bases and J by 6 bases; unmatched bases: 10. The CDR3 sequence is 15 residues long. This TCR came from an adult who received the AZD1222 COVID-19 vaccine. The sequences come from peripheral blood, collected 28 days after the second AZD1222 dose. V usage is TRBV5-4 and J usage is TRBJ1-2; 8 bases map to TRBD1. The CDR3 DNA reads TGTGCCAGCAGCTCCGTAGGACAGGGATTGGATGGCTACACCTTC. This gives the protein CASSSVGQGLDGYTF.